Detailed here is one TCR beta chain. This sample is drawn from a study of blood T cell repertoires in COVID-19. About the study: T cells, B-cell-depleted T cells, or PBMCs provided the cDNA or gDNA that served as material.

Profiled with immunoSEQ multiplex PCR; TCRdb holds only in-frame clones, not every one. Seen here are about 240,000 clones, around 89% observed once, and the top ten hold roughly 3.7%. This CDR3 has 15 residues. CDR1 SGDLS and CDR2 YYNGEE come from the germline V gene. Unmatched junction bases numbered 11, after V lost 4 bases and J lost 7 bases. Sequenced sample: PBMCs or T cells enriched from blood (not recorded which). This TCR was recovered from a woman in her twenties or thirties who had recovered from COVID-19. The chain employs TRBV9 and TRBJ1-5; TRBD1 aligns across 7 bases. DNA for the CDR3: TGTGCCAGCAGCTTTGGGACAGACTTGGGACAGCCCCAGCATTTT. Translated: CASSFGTDLGQPQHF.